A selection of T cell receptor beta chains follows, all from one sample in a study of blood T cell repertoires in COVID-19. Repertoires were generated with immunoSEQ multiplex PCR, while TCRdb's copy carries only in-frame clones and drops some. Of 140,000 to 150,000 clones listed, 84% are singletons. The sample taken for sequencing was peripheral blood. The source of these receptors is a human donor in a cohort sampled during active COVID-19. Each CDR3 is given with its conserved first and last residue. Each record gives: J gene, D gene, clone size, V gene, CDR3 protein, CDR3 DNA. The D gene is left open where the match is weak. Some rows mark clone size as missing; the rest say once, few, many or name a class of expanded clone.

J gene: TRBJ1-1
D gene: .
clone size: .
V gene: TRBV18
CDR3 protein: CASSLEVVHTEAFF
CDR3 DNA: TGTGCCAGCTCACTGGAGGTTGTACACACTGAAGCTTTCTTT

J gene: TRBJ1-5
D gene: .
clone size: .
V gene: TRBV2
CDR3 protein: CASRDRTNQPQHF
CDR3 DNA: TGTGCCAGCAGAGACAGGACTAATCAGCCCCAGCATTTT

J gene: TRBJ2-5
D gene: TRBD2
clone size: .
V gene: TRBV28
CDR3 protein: CASSFSGSRETQYF
CDR3 DNA: TGTGCCAGCAGTTTTAGCGGGAGTAGAGAGACCCAGTACTTC

J gene: TRBJ1-2
D gene: TRBD1
clone size: .
V gene: TRBV9
CDR3 protein: CASSLTPRTGETGGYTF
CDR3 DNA: TGTGCCAGCAGCCTGACGCCTCGGACAGGGGAAACGGGGGGCTACACCTTC

J gene: TRBJ2-5
D gene: .
clone size: .
V gene: TRBV5-1
CDR3 protein: CASSLAGFGRGTPRVETQYF
CDR3 DNA: TGCGCCAGCAGCTTGGCCGGGTTCGGGCGCGGGACCCCAAGGGTGGAGACCCAGTACTTC

J gene: TRBJ1-2
D gene: TRBD1
clone size: .
V gene: TRBV7-2
CDR3 protein: CASSPRQGAFGYTF
CDR3 DNA: TGTGCCAGCAGCCCAAGACAGGGGGCATTTGGCTACACCTTC

J gene: TRBJ1-3
D gene: .
clone size: .
V gene: TRBV11-2
CDR3 protein: CASSLDRETTIYF
CDR3 DNA: TGTGCCAGCAGCTTAGATCGGGAAACCACCATATATTTT

J gene: TRBJ2-2
D gene: .
clone size: .
V gene: TRBV7-2
CDR3 protein: CASSLEFGTGELFF
CDR3 DNA: TGTGCCAGCAGCTTAGAGTTCGGCACCGGGGAGCTGTTTTTT

J gene: TRBJ2-1
D gene: TRBD1
clone size: .
V gene: TRBV5-5
CDR3 protein: CASSSRQGPYNEQFF
CDR3 DNA: TGTGCCAGCAGCTCAAGACAGGGACCCTACAATGAGCAGTTCTTC

J gene: TRBJ2-7
D gene: TRBD1
clone size: .
V gene: TRBV5-1
CDR3 protein: CASSLSSPGTAQYF
CDR3 DNA: TGCGCCAGCAGCTTGTCCTCGCCCGGGACAGCACAGTACTTC

J gene: TRBJ1-6
D gene: .
clone size: .
V gene: TRBV12-5
CDR3 protein: CASAIRTGLMSPLHF
CDR3 DNA: TGTGCTAGTGCTATTCGAACAGGGTTGATGTCACCCCTCCACTTT

J gene: TRBJ2-1
D gene: TRBD2
clone size: .
V gene: TRBV19
CDR3 protein: CASSIRAGGYNEQFF
CDR3 DNA: TGTGCCAGTAGTATTCGAGCGGGAGGTTACAATGAGCAGTTCTTC

J gene: TRBJ2-1
D gene: .
clone size: .
V gene: TRBV19
CDR3 protein: CASSIDGRGGYNEQFF
CDR3 DNA: TGTGCCAGTAGTATAGATGGTCGGGGAGGCTACAATGAGCAGTTCTTC

J gene: TRBJ2-1
D gene: TRBD1
clone size: .
V gene: TRBV7-7
CDR3 protein: CASSADRGNEQFF
CDR3 DNA: TGTGCTAGCAGTGCTGACAGGGGCAATGAGCAGTTCTTC

J gene: TRBJ2-7
D gene: .
clone size: .
V gene: TRBV9
CDR3 protein: CASSIPADRPPYEQYF
CDR3 DNA: TGTGCCAGCAGCATCCCCGCAGACAGGCCCCCCTACGAGCAGTACTTC

J gene: TRBJ1-6
D gene: TRBD1
clone size: .
V gene: TRBV4-2
CDR3 protein: CASSREGQQKSSYNSPLHF
CDR3 DNA: TGTGCCAGCAGCCGTGAGGGACAGCAAAAAAGCTCCTATAATTCACCCCTCCACTTT

J gene: TRBJ1-1
D gene: .
clone size: .
V gene: TRBV5-1
CDR3 protein: CASSLDGGGTEAFF
CDR3 DNA: TGCGCCAGCAGCTTGGATGGTGGGGGGACTGAAGCTTTCTTT

J gene: TRBJ2-3
D gene: .
clone size: .
V gene: TRBV7-9
CDR3 protein: CASTKGGGPITDTQYF
CDR3 DNA: TGTGCCAGCACCAAGGGGGGAGGGCCTATCACAGATACGCAGTATTTT

J gene: TRBJ2-2
D gene: TRBD2
clone size: .
V gene: TRBV4-2
CDR3 protein: CASSPRTSGNTGELFF
CDR3 DNA: TGTGCCAGCAGCCCCCGGACTAGCGGGAACACCGGGGAGCTGTTTTTT

J gene: TRBJ2-5
D gene: TRBD2
clone size: .
V gene: TRBV11-3
CDR3 protein: CASSPPGLAGGRETQYF
CDR3 DNA: TGTGCCAGCAGCCCCCCGGGACTAGCGGGGGGACGAGAGACCCAGTACTTC

J gene: TRBJ2-7
D gene: TRBD2
clone size: .
V gene: TRBV7-7
CDR3 protein: CASSVSSGGLYEQYF
CDR3 DNA: TGTGCTAGCAGCGTCTCTAGCGGGGGCCTCTACGAGCAGTACTTC

J gene: TRBJ1-5
D gene: .
clone size: .
V gene: TRBV6-5
CDR3 protein: CASSYLQGWSQHF
CDR3 DNA: TGTGCCAGCAGTTACTTACAGGGTTGGTCCCAGCATTTT

J gene: TRBJ2-1
D gene: TRBD2
clone size: few
V gene: TRBV4-3
CDR3 protein: CASKPGLAGEGEQFF
CDR3 DNA: TGCGCCAGCAAGCCGGGACTAGCGGGAGAGGGAGAGCAGTTCTTC

J gene: TRBJ1-2
D gene: .
clone size: .
V gene: TRBV19
CDR3 protein: CASSLAAGAHGYTF
CDR3 DNA: TGTGCCAGTAGCTTGGCGGCAGGGGCCCATGGCTACACCTTC

J gene: TRBJ2-5
D gene: .
clone size: .
V gene: TRBV5-1
CDR3 protein: CASSLEGTRQETQYF
CDR3 DNA: TGCGCCAGCAGCTTGGAGGGGACACGGCAAGAGACCCAGTACTTC

J gene: TRBJ2-5
D gene: TRBD1
clone size: .
V gene: TRBV9
CDR3 protein: CASSVATGGWEETQYF
CDR3 DNA: TGTGCCAGCAGCGTAGCTACAGGGGGCTGGGAAGAGACCCAGTACTTC

J gene: TRBJ2-3
D gene: .
clone size: .
V gene: TRBV7-2
CDR3 protein: CASSFRRGSSTDTQYF
CDR3 DNA: TGTGCCAGCAGCTTTAGGCGGGGAAGTAGCACAGATACGCAGTATTTT

J gene: TRBJ2-5
D gene: TRBD1
clone size: .
V gene: TRBV29-1
CDR3 protein: CSGDRGGETQYF
CDR3 DNA: TGCAGCGGGGACAGGGGGGGAGAGACCCAGTACTTC

J gene: TRBJ2-3
D gene: .
clone size: .
V gene: TRBV4-1
CDR3 protein: CASSQDSESTDTQYF
CDR3 DNA: TGCGCCAGCAGCCAAGATAGCGAAAGCACAGATACGCAGTATTTT

J gene: TRBJ2-5
D gene: TRBD1
clone size: .
V gene: TRBV19
CDR3 protein: CASSLGTGKQETQYF
CDR3 DNA: TGTGCCAGTAGTTTAGGGACAGGAAAACAAGAGACCCAGTACTTC

J gene: TRBJ2-1
D gene: TRBD2
clone size: .
V gene: TRBV7-2
CDR3 protein: CASSLGTSGGEQFF
CDR3 DNA: TGTGCCAGCAGCTTAGGAACTAGCGGTGGTGAGCAGTTCTTC

J gene: TRBJ1-2
D gene: TRBD1
clone size: .
V gene: TRBV14
CDR3 protein: CASSQGGTGTNYGYTF
CDR3 DNA: TGTGCCAGCAGCCAAGGTGGGACAGGAACTAACTATGGCTACACCTTC

J gene: TRBJ2-7
D gene: TRBD2
clone size: .
V gene: TRBV11-2
CDR3 protein: CASSSLLAGIVYEQYF
CDR3 DNA: TGTGCCAGCAGCTCCCTCCTAGCGGGGATTGTCTACGAGCAGTACTTC

J gene: TRBJ1-5
D gene: TRBD1
clone size: .
V gene: TRBV6-5
CDR3 protein: CASSQGTGAQHF
CDR3 DNA: TGTGCCAGCAGTCAGGGGACAGGGGCCCAGCATTTT

J gene: TRBJ2-1
D gene: TRBD2
clone size: .
V gene: TRBV5-4
CDR3 protein: CASSKISGGLNEQFF
CDR3 DNA: TGTGCCAGCAGCAAAATTAGCGGGGGGCTAAATGAGCAGTTCTTC

J gene: TRBJ2-1
D gene: TRBD1
clone size: .
V gene: TRBV7-9
CDR3 protein: CASSLAKGANEQFF
CDR3 DNA: TGTGCCAGCAGCTTAGCTAAGGGGGCCAATGAGCAGTTCTTC

J gene: TRBJ2-7
D gene: TRBD1
clone size: .
V gene: TRBV6-2/TRBV6-3
CDR3 protein: CASSDHRPGQGFYEQYF
CDR3 DNA: TGTGCCAGCAGCGACCATAGGCCGGGACAGGGTTTCTACGAGCAGTACTTC

J gene: TRBJ1-3
D gene: TRBD1
clone size: .
V gene: TRBV6-2/TRBV6-3
CDR3 protein: CASSRQGSGNTIYF
CDR3 DNA: TGTGCCAGCAGTCGACAGGGTTCTGGAAACACCATATATTTT

J gene: TRBJ2-7
D gene: TRBD1
clone size: .
V gene: TRBV10-3
CDR3 protein: CAIKGVRGTGPASSYEQYF
CDR3 DNA: TGTGCCATCAAAGGTGTTCGCGGGACAGGGCCTGCAAGCTCCTACGAGCAGTACTTC